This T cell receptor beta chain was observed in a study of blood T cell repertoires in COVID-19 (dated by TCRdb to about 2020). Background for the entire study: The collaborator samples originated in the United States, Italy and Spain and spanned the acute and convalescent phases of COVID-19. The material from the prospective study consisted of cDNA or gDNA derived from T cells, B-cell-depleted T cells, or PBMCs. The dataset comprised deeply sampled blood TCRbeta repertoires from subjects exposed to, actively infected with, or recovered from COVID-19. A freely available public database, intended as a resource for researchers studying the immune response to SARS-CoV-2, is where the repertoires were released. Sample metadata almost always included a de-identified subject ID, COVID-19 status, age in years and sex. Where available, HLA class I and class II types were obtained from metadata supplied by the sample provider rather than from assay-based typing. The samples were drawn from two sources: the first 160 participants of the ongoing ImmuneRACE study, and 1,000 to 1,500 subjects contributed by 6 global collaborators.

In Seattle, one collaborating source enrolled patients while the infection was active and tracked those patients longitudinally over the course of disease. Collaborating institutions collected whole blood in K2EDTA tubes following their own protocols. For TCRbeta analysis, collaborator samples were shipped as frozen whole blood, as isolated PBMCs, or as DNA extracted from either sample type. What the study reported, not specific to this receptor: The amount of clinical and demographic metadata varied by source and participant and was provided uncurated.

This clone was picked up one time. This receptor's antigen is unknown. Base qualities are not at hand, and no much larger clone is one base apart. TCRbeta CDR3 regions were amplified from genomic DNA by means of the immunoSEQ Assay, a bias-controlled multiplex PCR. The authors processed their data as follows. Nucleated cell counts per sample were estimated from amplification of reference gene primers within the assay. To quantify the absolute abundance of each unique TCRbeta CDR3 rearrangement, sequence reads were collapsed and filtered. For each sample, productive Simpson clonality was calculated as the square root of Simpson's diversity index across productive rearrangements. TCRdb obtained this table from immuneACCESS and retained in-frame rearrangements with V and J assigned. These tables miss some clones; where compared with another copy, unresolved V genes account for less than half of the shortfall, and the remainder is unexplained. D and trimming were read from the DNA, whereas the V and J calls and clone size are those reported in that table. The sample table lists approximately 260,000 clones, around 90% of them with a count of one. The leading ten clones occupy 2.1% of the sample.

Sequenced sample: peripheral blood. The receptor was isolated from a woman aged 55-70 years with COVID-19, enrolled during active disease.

DNA sequence: TGTGCCAGCAGCCCAGGGACAGGGAATCAGCCCCAGCATTTT. Translation gives CASSPGTGNQPQHF. This chain joins TRBV7-9 to TRBJ1-5, with TRBD1 matching 9 junction bases. The CDR3, from cysteine to phenylalanine, totals 14 residues. Only CDR3 DNA remains: 42 bases, in frame from the first base. Clipping removes 5 bases from V and 4 bases from J, with 3 as the unmatched junction base count. The germline V gene (reference sequence) gives CDR1 as SEHNR and CDR2 as FQNEAQ.